The TCR beta chain under discussion was sequenced for a study of blood T cell repertoires in COVID-19. Self-reported history from a screening survey and questionnaire set each donor's cohort. In the authors' workflow: Using reference gene primer amplification, nucleated cell counts were estimated. Sequencing used immunoSEQ multiplex PCR; TCRdb keeps in-frame clones, though not all of them. V and J calls and clone size are as listed in that table; D and trimming were resolved from the DNA. Altogether 130,000 to 150,000 clones are present, about 79% being singletons, with the ten largest covering about 9.2%. The TCR sequence derives from a man between 50 and 59 years old who had recovered from COVID-19. The sequencing input was PBMCs or T cells enriched from blood (not recorded which).

The CDR3 protein is CASSLTGKNTEAFF. The DNA of the CDR3 is TGTGCCAGCAGCCTGACAGGAAAGAACACTGAAGCTTTCTTT. The genes are TRBV5-6 and TRBJ1-1; a weak D match, TRBD1 (6 bases). V lost 4 bases and J lost 1, with 11 bases in between. CDR3 length equals 14 residues. Germline-derived CDR1 and CDR2 are SGHDT and YYEEEE.